This TCR beta chain was sequenced during a study of blood T cell repertoires in COVID-19. Study overall: Specimens from acute and convalescent COVID-19 originated in the United States, Italy and Spain. Nucleic acid was either cDNA or gDNA, and it came from T cells, B-cell-depleted T cells, or PBMCs.

Germline V gives CDR1 MNHEY, CDR2 SVGEGT. This CDR3 comprises 12 residues. V was cut by 4 bases and J by 4 bases, with 5 bases left in between. In the authors' methods: The authors estimated nucleated cell counts from reference gene primer amplification. Only in-frame clones appear in the TCRdb table, and some are missing; sequencing was by immunoSEQ multiplex PCR. The V and J calls and clone size are taken from that table; D and trimming were inferred from the DNA. Among 170,000 or so clones, approximately 90% were seen once, and the ten largest hold 0.7% to 0.9%. The rearrangement links TRBV6-2 or TRBV6-3 to TRBJ1-3; D not certain. The receptor comes from a woman aged 18-29 years who had recovered from COVID-19. The sequenced sample was peripheral blood. In nucleotides, the CDR3 is TGTGCCAGCAGTTTCCGGGGAAACACCATATATTTT. Its protein is CASSFRGNTIYF.